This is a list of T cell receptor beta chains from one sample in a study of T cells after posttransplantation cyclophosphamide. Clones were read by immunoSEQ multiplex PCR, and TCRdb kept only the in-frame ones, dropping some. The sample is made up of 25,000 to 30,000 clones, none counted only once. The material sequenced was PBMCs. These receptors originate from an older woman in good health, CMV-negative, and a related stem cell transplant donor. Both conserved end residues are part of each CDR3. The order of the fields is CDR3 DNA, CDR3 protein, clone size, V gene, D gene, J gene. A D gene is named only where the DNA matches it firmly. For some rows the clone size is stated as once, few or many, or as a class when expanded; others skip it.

CDR3nt: TGTGCCAGCAGCCCCCGGACTAGCGTGGGAGATACGCAGTATTTT; CDR3aa: CASSPRTSVGDTQYF; abundance: -; v_gene: TRBV7-2; d_gene: TRBD2; j_gene: TRBJ2-3
CDR3nt: TGCGCCAGCTATAGCGGGGGGACGAACACCGGGGAGCTGTTTTTT; CDR3aa: CASYSGGTNTGELFF; abundance: many; v_gene: TRBV5-1; d_gene: TRBD2; j_gene: TRBJ2-2
CDR3nt: TGTGCCAGCAGCTTGGGAGGGCTGCCGGCTTCACCCCTCCACTTT; CDR3aa: CASSLGGLPASPLHF; abundance: many; v_gene: TRBV5-6; d_gene: -; j_gene: TRBJ1-6
CDR3nt: TGCGCCAGCAAAAGGGCAGGGAATGAAAAACTGTTTTTT; CDR3aa: CASKRAGNEKLFF; abundance: many; v_gene: TRBV10-2; d_gene: -; j_gene: TRBJ1-4
CDR3nt: TGCAGTGCCCTAGGTGGAGATACGCAGTATTTT; CDR3aa: CSALGGDTQYF; abundance: few; v_gene: TRBV20-1; d_gene: -; j_gene: TRBJ2-3
CDR3nt: TGTGCCAGCAGCCCCAAGGTCAGACTCGGAAACACCATATATTTT; CDR3aa: CASSPKVRLGNTIYF; abundance: many; v_gene: TRBV7-9; d_gene: -; j_gene: TRBJ1-3
CDR3nt: TGCGCCAGCAGCCAACCGGGACAGGGAAACACCATATATTTT; CDR3aa: CASSQPGQGNTIYF; abundance: many; v_gene: TRBV4-1; d_gene: TRBD1; j_gene: TRBJ1-3
CDR3nt: TGTGCCAGCAGCCAGCAGAAAAGGACAGGGGGTGAAAAACTGTTTTTT; CDR3aa: CASSQQKRTGGEKLFF; abundance: many; v_gene: TRBV7-9; d_gene: TRBD1; j_gene: TRBJ1-4
CDR3nt: TGTGCCAGCAGCTTGGGACAGGGGGTCATCACTGAAGCTTTCTTT; CDR3aa: CASSLGQGVITEAFF; abundance: few; v_gene: TRBV5-4; d_gene: TRBD1; j_gene: TRBJ1-1
CDR3nt: TGTGCCAGTAATAACCAGGGCAATCAGCCCCAGCATTTT; CDR3aa: CASNNQGNQPQHF; abundance: many; v_gene: TRBV19; d_gene: -; j_gene: TRBJ1-5
CDR3nt: TGTGCCAGTACTGGAGCGGGGGGGAGCTCCTACAATGAGCAGTTCTTC; CDR3aa: CASTGAGGSSYNEQFF; abundance: many; v_gene: TRBV19; d_gene: TRBD2; j_gene: TRBJ2-1
CDR3nt: TGTGCCAGCTCACAGGGGGCCCAAGAGACCCAGTACTTC; CDR3aa: CASSQGAQETQYF; abundance: few; v_gene: TRBV18; d_gene: TRBD1; j_gene: TRBJ2-5
CDR3nt: TGTGCCAGCAGCGTAGCTACGGATGTCGGGGGAGCTGCAGATACGCAGTATTTT; CDR3aa: CASSVATDVGGAADTQYF; abundance: -; v_gene: TRBV9; d_gene: -; j_gene: TRBJ2-3
CDR3nt: TGTGCCAGCAGTTCCCAGGGAGCTGGGGCCAACGTCCTGACTTTC; CDR3aa: CASSSQGAGANVLTF; abundance: -; v_gene: TRBV27; d_gene: -; j_gene: TRBJ2-6
CDR3nt: TGTGCCAGCAGCCAAGGGGGATCTGGGGCCAACGTCCTGACTTTC; CDR3aa: CASSQGGSGANVLTF; abundance: -; v_gene: TRBV6-5; d_gene: -; j_gene: TRBJ2-6
CDR3nt: TGTGCCAGCAGCCGGGGGGGAATAACCCCTAGGGGAAGTCAGCCCCAGCATTTT; CDR3aa: CASSRGGITPRGSQPQHF; abundance: -; v_gene: TRBV7-2; d_gene: -; j_gene: TRBJ1-5
CDR3nt: TGTGCCAGCAGCGGACCCGGGACAGGGGCCTCTGGAAACACCATATATTTT; CDR3aa: CASSGPGTGASGNTIYF; abundance: many; v_gene: TRBV9; d_gene: TRBD1; j_gene: TRBJ1-3
CDR3nt: TGTGCCAGCAGCCAAAAACGAAGGGGACAGGGTATAATGGGGGAGCAGTTCTTC; CDR3aa: CASSQKRRGQGIMGEQFF; abundance: many; v_gene: TRBV4-2; d_gene: TRBD1; j_gene: TRBJ2-1
CDR3nt: TGTGCCAGCAGCTTCCGGACTAGTAACCCCAATGAGCAGTTCTTC; CDR3aa: CASSFRTSNPNEQFF; abundance: few; v_gene: TRBV5-6; d_gene: TRBD2; j_gene: TRBJ2-1
CDR3nt: TGTGCCTGGAGTGTACAGGGGGGGTACGAGCAGTACTTC; CDR3aa: CAWSVQGGYEQYF; abundance: -; v_gene: TRBV30; d_gene: -; j_gene: TRBJ2-7
CDR3nt: TGTGCCAGCAGTTACTCGAATAAAGGGCGGGCTGAAGCTTTCTTT; CDR3aa: CASSYSNKGRAEAFF; abundance: -; v_gene: TRBV6-5; d_gene: -; j_gene: TRBJ1-1
CDR3nt: TGTGCCAGCCAAGCTCCGGGTGGCAGCTCTGGGGCCAACGTCCTGACTTTC; CDR3aa: CASQAPGGSSGANVLTF; abundance: -; v_gene: TRBV9; d_gene: -; j_gene: TRBJ2-6
CDR3nt: TGTGCCAGCAGCTTAGCTCTCAGCTCCTACGAGCAGTACTTC; CDR3aa: CASSLALSSYEQYF; abundance: many; v_gene: TRBV7-2; d_gene: -; j_gene: TRBJ2-7
CDR3nt: TGCGCCAGCAGCTTGGGGGGAACAGGGGGCGCAAATTCACCCCTCCACTTT; CDR3aa: CASSLGGTGGANSPLHF; abundance: many; v_gene: TRBV5-1; d_gene: TRBD1; j_gene: TRBJ1-6
CDR3nt: TGTGCCAGCAGGGTACAGGGAAGCAATCAGCCCCAGCATTTT; CDR3aa: CASRVQGSNQPQHF; abundance: few; v_gene: TRBV6-6; d_gene: -; j_gene: TRBJ1-5
CDR3nt: TGTGCCAGCAGTTCGGGACTAGCGACAGATACGCAGTATTTT; CDR3aa: CASSSGLATDTQYF; abundance: many; v_gene: TRBV7-9; d_gene: TRBD2; j_gene: TRBJ2-3
CDR3nt: TGTGCCAGCAGTCCCTCTAACTATGGCTACACCTTC; CDR3aa: CASSPSNYGYTF; abundance: many; v_gene: TRBV28; d_gene: -; j_gene: TRBJ1-2
CDR3nt: TGTGCCAGCAGTGAACGACTAGCGGGAGAGCAGTACTTC; CDR3aa: CASSERLAGEQYF; abundance: many; v_gene: TRBV6-1; d_gene: TRBD2; j_gene: TRBJ2-7
CDR3nt: TGTGCCAGCAGCCTTAGACCGACAGGGTCGAGTGAGCAGTACTTC; CDR3aa: CASSLRPTGSSEQYF; abundance: many; v_gene: TRBV27; d_gene: TRBD1; j_gene: TRBJ2-7
CDR3nt: TGTGCCAGCGGGCGTTTAGCGTACGAGCAGTACTTC; CDR3aa: CASGRLAYEQYF; abundance: many; v_gene: TRBV6-5; d_gene: -; j_gene: TRBJ2-7
CDR3nt: TGTGCCAGTATGAGGACTAGCGGGAGTCAGGAGCAGTTCTTC; CDR3aa: CASMRTSGSQEQFF; abundance: many; v_gene: TRBV19; d_gene: TRBD2; j_gene: TRBJ2-1
CDR3nt: TGTGCCAGCAGTCCCCGGACAGGGCGTATCCACGAGCAGTACTTC; CDR3aa: CASSPRTGRIHEQYF; abundance: many; v_gene: TRBV6-5; d_gene: TRBD1; j_gene: TRBJ2-7
CDR3nt: TGTGCCAGCAGTTTATTCTACAGCTACGAGCAGTACTTC; CDR3aa: CASSLFYSYEQYF; abundance: many; v_gene: TRBV27; d_gene: -; j_gene: TRBJ2-7
CDR3nt: TGTGCCAGCAGTTCTGACAGTTCTGGAAACACCATATATTTT; CDR3aa: CASSSDSSGNTIYF; abundance: many; v_gene: TRBV6-5; d_gene: -; j_gene: TRBJ1-3
CDR3nt: TGTGCCAGCAGCGCGCCCCCGGGACAAGATAATTCACCCCTCCACTTT; CDR3aa: CASSAPPGQDNSPLHF; abundance: few; v_gene: TRBV9; d_gene: -; j_gene: TRBJ1-6
CDR3nt: TGTGCCAGCAGTCGTCAGGGACTGGACGAGCAGTACTTC; CDR3aa: CASSRQGLDEQYF; abundance: many; v_gene: TRBV27; d_gene: -; j_gene: TRBJ2-7
CDR3nt: TGCGCCAGCCCGGGGGAGCAGTACTTC; CDR3aa: CASPGEQYF; abundance: many; v_gene: TRBV10-1; d_gene: -; j_gene: TRBJ2-7